This entry lists 21 T cell receptor beta chains sequenced from one sample in a study of blood T cell repertoires in COVID-19 (dated by TCRdb to 2019 to 2021). The library came from the immunoSEQ multiplex PCR assay. TCRdb obtained this table from immuneACCESS and retained in-frame rearrangements with V and J assigned. These tables miss some clones; where compared with another copy, unresolved V genes account for less than half of the shortfall, and the remainder is unexplained. For this sample there are 100,000 to 150,000 clones; 85% to 90% appear just once. The ten largest clones add up to 25% to 30% of the sample. Sequencing was performed on peripheral blood. The receptors here all came from a woman in her seventies with acute or convalescent COVID-19.

This sequence joins TRBV5-1 and TRBJ1-5, with a weak D call TRBD1 (5 bases). V shed 0 bases and J shed 0 bases, with 10 bases lying between them. This CDR3 has 16 residues. The germline V gene encodes CDR1 SGHRS and CDR2 YFSETQ. CDR3 sequence (DNA): TGCGCCAGCAGCTTGGCCCCAGGGAATAGCAATCAGCCCCAGCATTTT. This codes for CASSLAPGNSNQPQHF.

The rearrangement links TRBV5-5 to TRBJ1-5; 8 bases fit TRBD1. Germline lookup yields CDR1 SGHKS and CDR2 YYEKEE (reference sequence). The CDR3 is 15 residues long. Trimming at V came to 4 bases and at J to 0 bases, leaving 3 bases not matched to a gene. The CDR3 DNA follows: TGTGCCAGCAGCAGGGGACAGGTTAGCAATCAGCCCCAGCATTTT. Its protein product is CASSRGQVSNQPQHF.

The gene calls are TRBV12-5 and TRBJ1-6; TRBD1 matches at 8 bases. The V gene end was trimmed by 5 bases and the J gene end by 7 bases; junction bases not matched to a gene: 4. CDR1 is LGHNT, CDR2 FRNRAP, per germline. CDR3 length: 14 residues. The CDR3 sequence is CASGQTGGNSPLHF. The CDR3 bases are TGTGCTAGTGGTCAAACAGGGGGGAATTCACCCCTCCACTTT.

This sequence joins TRBV18 and TRBJ1-3, with a tentative D call TRBD1 (6 bases). The CDR3 runs to 15 residues. Germline-derived CDR1 and CDR2 are KGHSH and LQKENI. V was clipped by 3 bases and J by 4 bases, with 13 bases between them. The CDR3 sequence: CASSPQGLRGNTIYF. In DNA form, the CDR3 reads TGTGCCAGCTCACCGCAGGGGTTAAGAGGAAACACCATATATTTT.

V is TRBV7-9 and J is TRBJ2-1; 7 bases map to TRBD2. The CDR3 runs 14 residues. The V and J ends lost 4 bases and 5 bases, in that order; junction bases with no gene match: 5. Per germline, CDR1 SEHNR and CDR2 FQNEAQ (reference sequence). In DNA, the CDR3 is TGTGCCAGCAGCTCCCCCCGGGGGGACAATGAGCAGTTCTTC. This gives the protein CASSSPRGDNEQFF.

This clone has only one observation. This chain joins TRBV28 and TRBJ2-5, with D possibly matching TRBD2 (5 bases). V was pared by 6 bases and J by 5 bases, with 7 bases between. Germline V gives CDR1 MDHEN, CDR2 SYDVKM. This CDR3 has 11 residues. The CDR3 sequence: CASRVAETQYF. The CDR3 coding sequence is TGTGCCAGCAGGGTAGCGGAGACCCAGTACTTC. Variable domain in full (rest from reference TRBV28 and TRBJ2-5): DVKVTQSSRYLVKRTGEKVFLECVQDMDHENMFWYRQDPGLGLRLIYFSYDVKMKEKGDIPEGYSVSREKKERFSLILESASTNQTSMYLCASRVAETQYFGPGTRLLVL.

This clone was recorded only once. This chain links TRBV2 with TRBJ1-1, with D possibly matching TRBD1 (5 bases). The CDR3 is 14 amino acids. Between the trimmed V and J ends, which lost 6 bases and 1 base, there was a span of 12 bases. Germline V gene lookup returns CDR1 SNHLY and CDR2 FYNNEI. The CDR3 spells CASRFRQTNTEAFF. CDR3 coding DNA: TGTGCCAGCAGATTTAGACAGACGAACACTGAAGCTTTCTTT.

V is TRBV18 and J is TRBJ1-1; D is perhaps TRBD1 (6 bases). V lost 6 bases and J lost 1, with 9 bases in between. This CDR3 contains 13 residues. The germline gives CDR1 KGHSH, CDR2 LQKENI. The CDR3 region is CASSGTPNTEAFF. CDR3 sequence (DNA): TGTGCCAGCTCCGGGACACCGAACACTGAAGCTTTCTTT.

V usage is TRBV3-1 (or the pseudogene TRBV3-2) and J usage is TRBJ1-4; D remains unclear. The length of the CDR3 is 14 residues. Germline lookup yields CDR1 LGHDT and CDR2 YNNKEL (reference sequence). Trimming removed 1 base from V and 17 bases from J, with 20 bases in between. The DNA for the CDR3 is TGTGCCAGCAGCCAAGTAACGACGGTGGGCCCCTTATTTTTT. Its protein is CASSQVTTVGPLFF.

Concerning this clone: Sequence at one end of the junction differs from germline and may be a read error. This same CDR3 is encoded by further DNA sequences in the sample. This chain joins TRBV19 and TRBJ2-7; TRBD2 aligns across 9 bases. The CDR3 sequence is 14 residues long. Per germline, CDR1 LNHDA and CDR2 SQIVND (reference sequence). The CDR3 loop is CASSPLAGAYEQYF. CDR3 sequence (DNA): TGTGCCAGTAGTCCCTTAGCGGGGGCCTACGAACAGTACTTC.

This rearrangement joins TRBV28 to TRBJ2-7, with D maybe TRBD1 (6 bases). This CDR3 has 14 residues. Trimming shortened V by 6 bases and J by 2 bases, and 14 bases separated the two germline ends. CDR1 is MDHEN, CDR2 SYDVKM, per germline. CDR3 sequence: CASRHGQTAYEQYF. CDR3 DNA sequence: TGTGCCAGCAGGCATGGACAGACAGCCTACGAGCAGTACTTC.

V gene TRBV19 combines with J gene TRBJ1-3; D remains ambiguous. The CDR3 spans 15 residues. Trimming left V 5 bases short and J 0 bases short, with 11 bases between. CDR1 and CDR2 from the germline V gene are LNHDA and SQIVND (reference sequence). CDR3 coding DNA: TGTGCCAGTAGTTCGAGCGAAGCCTCTGGAAACACCATATATTTT. It translates to CASSSSEASGNTIYF.

This rearrangement joins TRBV10-3 to TRBJ1-2; D is unclear. The CDR3 has 15 residues. Per the germline V gene, CDR1 is ENHRY and CDR2 is SYGVKD. The V gene lost 11 bases and the J gene lost 3 bases, with 22 bases spanning the gap. DNA for the CDR3: TGTGCCGCACAAGGCCAACAGCAAAATTACTATGGCTACACCTTC. Translating gives CAAQGQQQNYYGYTF.

This chain links TRBV5-1 with TRBJ1-6; D remains ambiguous. This CDR3 has 18 residues. The germline gives CDR1 SGHRS, CDR2 YFSETQ. V lost 3 bases and J 7 bases, leaving 23 bases between the germline ends. CDR3: CASSYERIRSRENSPLHF. CDR3 bases: TGCGCCAGCAGCTACGAAAGGATTAGGTCAAGGGAGAATTCACCCCTCCACTTT.

This chain joins TRBV5-1 and TRBJ1-4, with 10 positions matching TRBD1. The ends lost 4 bases at V and 8 bases at J; junction bases unmatched: 5. Germline V gene sequence: CDR1 SGHRS, CDR2 YFSETQ. CDR3 length equals 14 residues. The CDR3 here is CASSPGTGAEKLFF. Written as DNA, the CDR3 is TGCGCCAGCAGCCCCGGGACAGGGGCCGAAAAACTGTTTTTT.

The chain joins TRBV24-1 to TRBJ1-2, with 10 bases that match TRBD1. The V and J ends lost 4 bases and 4 bases, in that order; junction bases with no gene match: 5. The CDR3 is 15 residues long. Looked up from germline, CDR1 is KGHDR and CDR2 is SFDVKD. This CDR3 reads CATSERTGGSYGYTF. CDR3 coding DNA: TGTGCCACCAGTGAACGGACAGGGGGTTCCTATGGCTACACCTTC.

The chain employs TRBV27 and TRBJ2-3; 12 bases are shared with TRBD2. Unmatched junction bases numbered 4, after V lost 5 bases and J lost 4 bases. Germline V gives CDR1 MNHEY, CDR2 SMNVEV (reference sequence). This CDR3 region has 15 residues. Here the CDR3 DNA reads TGTGCCAGCAGTCCTAGCGGGGGGGGACCAGATACGCAGTATTTT. Amino acid sequence: CASSPSGGGPDTQYF.

The chain couples TRBV7-3 to TRBJ2-3; a weak D match, TRBD1 (6 bases). The germline V and J ends were trimmed by 3 bases and 3 bases, with 10 bases remaining between them. Germline loops: CDR1 SGHTA, CDR2 FQGTGA. CDR3 size: 14 residues. The CDR3 coding sequence is TGTGCCAGCAGCTTCCAGGGGCAAACAGATACGCAGTATTTT. Translating it yields CASSFQGQTDTQYF. Complete variable domain (other parts from reference TRBV7-3 and TRBJ2-3): GAGVSQTPSNKVTEKGKYVELRCDPISGHTALYWYRQSLGQGPEFLIYFQGTGAADDSGLPNDRFFAVRPEGSVSTLKIQRTERGDSAVYLCASSFQGQTDTQYFGPGTRLTVL.

The V and J genes are TRBV20-1 and TRBJ1-2; the match to TRBD1 covers 7 bases. The V segment lost 3 bases and the J segment 1 base; nucleotides outside the gene matches: 5. Germline values: CDR1 DFQATT, CDR2 SNEGSKA (reference sequence). The CDR3 consists of 14 residues. CDR3 protein: CSASRGGGNYGYTF. The CDR3 DNA reads as TGCAGTGCTAGTCGAGGGGGCGGTAACTATGGCTACACCTTC.

Regarding this clone: One junction end disagrees with the germline gene, perhaps due to a read error. The chain combines TRBV2 with TRBJ2-2, with 14 nucleotides matching TRBD2. Looked up from germline, CDR1 is SNHLY and CDR2 is FYNNEI. This CDR3 is built from 16 residues. This CDR3 reads CASSRLAGGNSGELFF. DNA for the CDR3: TGTGCCAGCAGTCGACTAGCGGGGGGGAACTCCGGGGAGCTGTTTTTT.

DNA of the CDR3: TGTGCCAGCAGCCAAGGGGATGAAGTTGAAGCTTTCTTT. This gives the protein CASSQGDEVEAFF. The chain employs TRBV2 and TRBJ1-1; possible D gene TRBD1, 5 bases. Trimming shortened V by 6 bases and J by 7 bases, and 15 bases separated the two germline ends. CDR1 is SNHLY and CDR2 is FYNNEI in the germline V gene. This CDR3 has 13 residues.